The TCR beta chain described here comes from a study of spatial heterogeneity in lung cancer. A unique molecular identifier was attached to every TCR cDNA molecule. TCRdb redid the calling of the 5' RACE reads with MiXCR, one entry per CDR3 protein. The sample holds tens of thousands of distinct CDR3 sequences; 4% to 6% are singletons and the top ten take under 30%. Time point given: sample taken at primary tumor resection. Whole RNA came from tumor, nontumor lung or frozen PBMC and was sequenced without being sorted. A total of approximately 77 untreated early-stage non-small cell lung cancer patients served as donors. Germline loops: CDR1 MGHRA, CDR2 YSYEKL. Losses at the gene ends were 3 bases for V and 3 bases for J; bases not matched to a gene: 13. This CDR3 is built from 18 residues. This clonotype appeared many times.

The specimen was PBMCs, collected at surgery. The chain carries TRBV4-1 and TRBJ2-1, with 8 bases matching TRBD1. The clonotype originates from a female donor with early-stage non-small cell lung cancer. Written as DNA, the CDR3 is TGCGCCAGCAGCCAGTCCCGGACCGGACAGGGTTACTACAATGAGCAGTTCTTC. Its protein is CASSQSRTGQGYYNEQFF.